These T cell receptor beta chains were read from a single sample in a study of blood T cell repertoires in COVID-19. Profiling relied on immunoSEQ multiplex PCR, and the TCRdb table lists in-frame clones only, not all of them. The sample includes about 260,000 clones, approximately 86% seen only once; the top ten take around 5%. Sequenced sample: peripheral blood. These receptors all come from a woman aged 60-75 years with COVID-19, enrolled during active disease. Both conserved end residues are part of each CDR3.

>TRBV24-1|16
CATSENRLAVRDEQFF
>TRBV5-1|14
CASSLEGSNQPQHF
>TRBV15|16
CATSRGFGKMSTEAFF
>TRBV19|15
CASSTAGTSGNEQFF
>TRBV28|20
CASSSGSPGTGGYWGNTIYF
>TRBV15|15
CATSRNRGLPYEQYF
>TRBV6-1|16
CASSEGHPGELYGYTF
>TRBV5-1|17
CASSLTELGQGAGGYTF
>TRBV30|14
CAWIGTSDYNEQFF
>TRBV7-9|18
CASSLVWSGGQNTGELFF
>TRBV5-5|15
CASSFEGVSYNEQFF
>TRBV4-3|15
CASSRTSGQYNEQFF
>TRBV15|14
CATSRTGMGNTIYF
>TRBV11-3|19
CASSLGPYASGRANNEQFF
>TRBV19|17
CASSQSDRGAPYYEQYF
>TRBV5-8|14
CASSGTGNGNTIYF
>TRBV4-3|16
CASSHGRGRAAGELFF
>TRBV4-2|16
CASSQGGQGAWGEQFF
>TRBV11-2|13
CAVRTSGYNEQFF
>TRBV7-8|17
CASTPGRGTGRNQPQHF
>TRBV18|14
CASSDQGSNQPQHF
>TRBV6-5|15
CASSYSGQGGQPQHF
>TRBV6-6|14
CASSITTENTEAFF
>TRBV18|18
CASSPLVLAGASYNEQFF
>TRBV27|15
CASSFSFDTGNTIYF
>TRBV18|12
CASSLRDYGYTF
>TRBV5-6|15
CASSRVGLSNQPQHF
>TRBV11-2|15
CASSPGQGRNSPLHF
>TRBV28|15
CASSTGGTTRNIQYF
>TRBV30|12
CAWATGPDTQYF
>TRBV7-2|16
CASSPSTGNTNSPLHF
>TRBV5-1|15
CASSLEVYRGNEQFF
>TRBV28|14
CASTTGTANYGYTF
>TRBV6-5|11
CASSSRYGYTF
>TRBV6-1|15
CASSDRDRNTGELFF
>TRBV7-9|13
CASSSGAPYEQYF
>TRBV29-1|12
CSARTDRFEQYF
>TRBV27|12
CASRLLADEQFF
>TRBV19|16
CASSTSRGRGRNEQFF
>TRBV6-2/TRBV6-3|13
CASSRQGYYEQYF
>TRBV7-9|14
CASSLWTGPDTQYF
>TRBV11-2|12
CASSSDRDEQYF
>TRBV5-6|16
CASSLGAGASYNEQFF
>TRBV6-2/TRBV6-3|12
CASSPADYGYTF
>TRBV7-8|12
CASSLAAGGAFF
>TRBV18|14
CASSPVSAYEKLFF
>TRBV27|14
CASGRGVGLNEQFF
>TRBV19|16
CASSIVSAGTYNEQFF
>TRBV28|14
CASSPRTENTEAFF
>TRBV4-1|17
CASSQEPLSTGLYEQYF
>TRBV28|15
CASSPTSGRGNEQFF
>TRBV4-1|15
CASSQDYRGSIIQYF
>TRBV4-2|18
CASSQGTSGTGGYNEQFF
>TRBV6-4|14
CATTMGGLDEKLFF
>TRBV3-1/TRBV3-2|14
CASSHGDSSGKLFF